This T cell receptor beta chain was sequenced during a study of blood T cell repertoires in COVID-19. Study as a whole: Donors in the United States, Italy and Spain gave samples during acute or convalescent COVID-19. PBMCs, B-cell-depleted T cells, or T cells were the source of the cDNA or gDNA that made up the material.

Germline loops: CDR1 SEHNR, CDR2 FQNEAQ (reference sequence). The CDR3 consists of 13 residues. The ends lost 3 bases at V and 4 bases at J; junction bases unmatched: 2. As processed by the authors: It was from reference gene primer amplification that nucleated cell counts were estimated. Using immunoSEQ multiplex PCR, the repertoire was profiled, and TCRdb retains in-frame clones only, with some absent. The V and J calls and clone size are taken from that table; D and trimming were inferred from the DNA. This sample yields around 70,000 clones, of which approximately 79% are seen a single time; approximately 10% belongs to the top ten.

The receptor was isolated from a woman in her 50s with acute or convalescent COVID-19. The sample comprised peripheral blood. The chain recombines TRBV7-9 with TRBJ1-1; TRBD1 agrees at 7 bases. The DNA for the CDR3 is TGTGCCAGCAGCTTGGGGACAGTCACTGAAGCTTTCTTT. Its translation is CASSLGTVTEAFF.